The T cell receptor beta chain under discussion was sequenced for a study of blood T cell repertoires in COVID-19. Data came from immunoSEQ multiplex PCR; TCRdb stores just in-frame clones and leaves some out. The repertoire holds around 100,000 clones, 87% seen once, with 7% to 9.5% in the top ten. The CDR3 runs to 17 residues. V was pared by 5 bases and J by 4 bases, with 13 bases of the junction left unmatched. Germline values: CDR1 SEHNR, CDR2 FQNEAQ (reference sequence). The chain uses TRBV7-9 and TRBJ2-5; 10 nucleotides agree with TRBD2. The sequence came from a young man in a cohort sampled during active COVID-19. The sequenced material came from peripheral blood. The CDR3 loop reads CASSPRASGGRRETQYF. For the CDR3, the DNA is TGTGCCAGCAGCCCAAGGGCTAGCGGGGGAAGGCGAGAGACCCAGTACTTC. Variable domain in full (rest from reference TRBV7-9 and TRBJ2-5): DTGVSQNPRHKITKRGQNVTFRCDPISEHNRLYWYRQTLGQGPEFLTYFQNEAQLEKSRLLSDRFSAERPKGSFSTLEIQRTEQGDSAMYLCASSPRASGGRRETQYFGPGTRLLVL.